The clone carrying this T cell receptor beta chain was seen a single time. The antigen is unknown. This sample is drawn from a study of Ad26.COV2.S vaccination and SARS-CoV-2 variants. The CDR3 loop spans 15 amino acids. Trimming cost V 0 bases and J 0 bases, with 9 bases left between them. Germline values: CDR1 SGHTS, CDR2 YDEGEE. Regarding the study as a whole: Following vaccination, spike-specific CD8+ and CD4+ T cell responses reportedly exhibited substantial breadth. Similar non-spike TCR breadth was observed in recipients of vaccine and of placebo.

Documented treatment: around 19 received Ad26.COV2.S at low or high dose, single or two shots; about 5 received placebo; per-sample allocation not given. Specimens were obtained on day 63 following the first vaccine or placebo injection. The protocol was immunoSEQ multiplex PCR, while the TCRdb copy is restricted to in-frame clones and leaves out a portion. The sample holds some 340,000 clones, around 84% seen once. This specimen consisted of peripheral blood, obtained in a trial of Ad26.COV2.S vaccine versus placebo. The sequence derives from a person aged 18 to 65 who received the Ad26.COV2.S COVID-19 vaccine or a placebo. V and J are TRBV5-8 and TRBJ1-1; D gene uncertain. The CDR3 sequence: CASSLVNSLNTEAFF. The CDR3 DNA reads as TGTGCCAGCAGCTTGGTAAACAGCTTGAACACTGAAGCTTTCTTT.